Listed below are T cell receptor beta chains from one sample, sequenced in a study of shared clonotypes between healthy human individuals. Only in-frame clones appear in the TCRdb table, and some are missing; sequencing was by immunoSEQ multiplex PCR. The repertoire includes about 2.4 million clones, around 94% of them detected once, and around 0.14% sits in the top ten. Sequenced material: naive CD4+ T cells sorted from blood. The receptors were sampled from a man aged 18 to 30 in good health. The CDR3 runs from the conserved cysteine through the conserved F or W. The D gene is left open where the match is weak. Clone size, where shown, is once, few, many, or a class for clones that have expanded.

>.|.|TRBJ1-1|15|TRBV7-9
CASSLVPRMNTEAFF
TGTGCCAGCAGCTTAGTTCCACGGATGAACACTGAAGCTTTCTTT
>.|few|TRBJ1-1|14|TRBV18
CASSQFDTNTEAFF
TGTGCCAGCTCTCAATTCGACACCAACACTGAAGCTTTCTTT
>.|few|TRBJ2-2|16|TRBV30
CAWNRDPFANTGELFF
TGTGCCTGGAACAGGGACCCGTTCGCGAACACCGGGGAGCTGTTTTTT
>.|once|TRBJ1-2|13|TRBV6-5
CASSPTVSYGYTF
TGTGCCAGCAGTCCGACAGTTAGCTATGGCTACACCTTC
>TRBD1|.|TRBJ1-2|14|TRBV9
CASSLGQAVYGYTF
TGTGCCAGCAGCCTCGGACAGGCCGTCTATGGCTACACCTTC
>.|.|TRBJ1-2|13|TRBV9
CASSRWDTGSYTF
TGTGCCAGCAGCCGATGGGATACAGGGAGCTACACCTTC
>.|.|TRBJ2-5|18|TRBV5-4
CASSSETWGGIREETQYF
TGTGCCAGCAGCTCGGAGACGTGGGGGGGCATCAGGGAAGAGACCCAGTACTTC
>.|.|TRBJ1-1|16|TRBV7-2
CASSLKATAGNTEAFF
TGTGCCAGCAGCTTAAAAGCAACTGCAGGGAACACTGAAGCTTTCTTT
>TRBD2|.|TRBJ2-7|15|TRBV11-3
CASSLGGGPVHEQYF
TGTGCCAGCAGCTTAGGGGGAGGGCCCGTCCACGAGCAGTACTTC
>.|.|TRBJ1-1|15|TRBV4-1
CASSQEFSLLSVAFF
TGCGCCAGCAGCCAAGAATTCAGTCTGCTCTCTGTGGCTTTCTTT
>TRBD2|.|TRBJ2-1|18|TRBV4-3
CASSQGRLAGGQKNEQFF
TGCGCCAGCAGCCAAGGCCGACTAGCGGGAGGGCAGAAGAATGAGCAGTTCTTC
>TRBD1|.|TRBJ2-1|20|TRBV4-1
CASSQTDRGVYSSSYNEQFF
TGCGCCAGCAGCCAGACGGACAGGGGCGTTTATTCTAGCTCCTACAATGAGCAGTTCTTC
>.|.|TRBJ2-1|15|TRBV4-3
CASSQNPSSYNEQFF
TGCGCCAGCAGCCAAAACCCGAGCTCCTACAATGAGCAGTTCTTC
>TRBD2|.|TRBJ2-2|15|TRBV29-1
CSVVTSSSRTGELFF
TGCAGCGTAGTGACTAGCTCTAGTAGGACCGGGGAGCTGTTTTTT
>TRBD1|.|TRBJ2-5|15|TRBV11-3
CASSPGTGGQETQYF
TGTGCCAGCAGCCCGGGGACAGGGGGGCAAGAGACCCAGTACTTC
>.|.|TRBJ1-5|16|TRBV10-3
CAISESPADPNQPQHF
TGTGCCATCAGTGAGTCGCCGGCAGACCCCAATCAGCCCCAGCATTTT
>.|.|TRBJ1-2|14|TRBV10-3
CAISESGTNYGYTF
TGTGCCATCAGTGAGTCGGGAACAAACTATGGCTACACCTTC